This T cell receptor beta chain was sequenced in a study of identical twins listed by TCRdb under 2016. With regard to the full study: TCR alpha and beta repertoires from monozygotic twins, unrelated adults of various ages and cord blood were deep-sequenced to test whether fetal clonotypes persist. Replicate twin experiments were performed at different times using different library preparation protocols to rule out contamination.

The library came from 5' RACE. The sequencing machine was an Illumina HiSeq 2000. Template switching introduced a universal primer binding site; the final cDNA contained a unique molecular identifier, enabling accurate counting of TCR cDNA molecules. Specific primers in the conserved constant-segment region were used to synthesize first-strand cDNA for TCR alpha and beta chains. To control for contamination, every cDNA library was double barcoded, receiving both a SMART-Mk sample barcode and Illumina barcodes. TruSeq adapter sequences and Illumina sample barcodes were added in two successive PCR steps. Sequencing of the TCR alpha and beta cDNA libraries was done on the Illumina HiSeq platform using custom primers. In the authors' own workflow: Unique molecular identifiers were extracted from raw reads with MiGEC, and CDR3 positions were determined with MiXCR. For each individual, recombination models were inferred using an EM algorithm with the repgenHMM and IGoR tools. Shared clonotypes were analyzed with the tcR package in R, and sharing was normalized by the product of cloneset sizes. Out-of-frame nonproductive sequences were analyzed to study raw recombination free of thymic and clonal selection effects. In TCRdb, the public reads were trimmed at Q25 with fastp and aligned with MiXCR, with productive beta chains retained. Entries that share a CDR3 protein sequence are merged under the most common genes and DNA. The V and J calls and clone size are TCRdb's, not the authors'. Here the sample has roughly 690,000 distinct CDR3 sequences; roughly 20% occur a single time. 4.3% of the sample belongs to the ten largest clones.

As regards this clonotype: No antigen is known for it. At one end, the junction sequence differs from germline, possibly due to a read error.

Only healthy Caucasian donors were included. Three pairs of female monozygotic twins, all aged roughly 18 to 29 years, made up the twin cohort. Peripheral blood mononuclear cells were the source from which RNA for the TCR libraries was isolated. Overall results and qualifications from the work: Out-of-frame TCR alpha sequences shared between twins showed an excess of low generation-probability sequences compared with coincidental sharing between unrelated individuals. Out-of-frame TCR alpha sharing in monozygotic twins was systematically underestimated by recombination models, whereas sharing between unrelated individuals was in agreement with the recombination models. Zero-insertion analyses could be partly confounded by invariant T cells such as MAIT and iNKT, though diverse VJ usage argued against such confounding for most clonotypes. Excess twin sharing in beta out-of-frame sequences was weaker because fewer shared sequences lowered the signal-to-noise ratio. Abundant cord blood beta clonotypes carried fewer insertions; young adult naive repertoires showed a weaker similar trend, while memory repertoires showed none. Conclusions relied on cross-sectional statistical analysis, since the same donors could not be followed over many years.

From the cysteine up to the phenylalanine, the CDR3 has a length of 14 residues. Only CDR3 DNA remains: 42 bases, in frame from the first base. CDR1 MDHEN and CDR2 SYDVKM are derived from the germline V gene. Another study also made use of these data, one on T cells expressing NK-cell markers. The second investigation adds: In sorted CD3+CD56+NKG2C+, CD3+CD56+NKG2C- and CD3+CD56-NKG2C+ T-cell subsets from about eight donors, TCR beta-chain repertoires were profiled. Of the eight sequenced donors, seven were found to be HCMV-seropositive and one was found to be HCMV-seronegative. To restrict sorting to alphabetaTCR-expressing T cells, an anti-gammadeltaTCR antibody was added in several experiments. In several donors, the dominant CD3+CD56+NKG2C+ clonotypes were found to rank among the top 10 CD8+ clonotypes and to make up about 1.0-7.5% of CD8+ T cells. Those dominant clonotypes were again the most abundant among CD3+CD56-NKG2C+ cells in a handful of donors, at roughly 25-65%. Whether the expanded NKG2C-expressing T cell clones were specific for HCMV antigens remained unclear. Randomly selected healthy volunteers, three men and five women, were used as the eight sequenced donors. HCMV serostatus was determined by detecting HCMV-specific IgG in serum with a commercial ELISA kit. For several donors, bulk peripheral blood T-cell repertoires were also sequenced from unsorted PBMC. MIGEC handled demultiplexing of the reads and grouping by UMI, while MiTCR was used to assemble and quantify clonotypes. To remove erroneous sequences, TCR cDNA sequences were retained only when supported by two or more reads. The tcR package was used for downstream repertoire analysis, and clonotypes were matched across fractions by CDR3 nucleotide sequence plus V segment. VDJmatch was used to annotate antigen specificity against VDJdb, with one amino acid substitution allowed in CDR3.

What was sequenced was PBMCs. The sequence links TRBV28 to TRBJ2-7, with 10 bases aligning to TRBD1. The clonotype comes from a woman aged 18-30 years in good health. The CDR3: CASSPSGQGIFLDF. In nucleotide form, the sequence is TGTGCCAGCAGCCCTTCGGGACAGGGGATCTTTTTGGACTTC.